This T cell receptor beta chain derives from a study of T cells in Graves' hyperthyroidism and ophthalmopathy. This clonotype appeared many times. Antigen unknown. The CDR3 regions of TCR beta were amplified from RNA transcripts. First-round RT-PCR with HTBI primers amplified the TCR CDR3 region. TCRdb fed the multiplex PCR reads into MiXCR, producing one record per CDR3 protein. The sample contains a few hundred thousand distinct CDR3 sequences, just over 45% of which appear only once. Across 18 months, stable Graves' hyperthyroidism was marked by no progression to ophthalmopathy. Those with hyperthyroidism were 18 to 65 years old, newly diagnosed, and ill for under 2 months. Uncontrolled infections, other autoimmune diseases, pregnancy or lactation led to exclusion of patients. With 4 bases removed from V and 0 bases from J, the gap between germline ends came to 5 bases. This CDR3 comprises 13 residues. Germline V gene data show CDR1 as KGHDR and CDR2 as SFDVKD.

General study points: Blood also showed most of the thyroid clonotypes that were expanded above 0.001.

The sequenced sample was peripheral blood or thyroid tissue (not recorded which). The clonotype originates from a woman under 30 with Graves' hyperthyroidism. V usage is TRBV24-1 and J usage is TRBJ1-1; no reliable D call. The CDR3 region has the DNA TGTGCCACCAGTGACCAGCTGAACACTGAAGCTTTCTTT. It specifies CATSDQLNTEAFF.